This TCR beta chain was identified in a study of cytomegalovirus exposure and HLA in healthy donors. Study outcomes and limitations: V- and J-gene trimming of TCR beta was linked (in a later analysis) to a missense DCLRE1C variant.

The sample holds one count of this clone. Its antigen is still unknown. PCR employed 60 Vbeta and 13 Jbeta primers. Measured with immunoSEQ multiplex PCR; TCRdb has only the in-frame clones, and not every one. Here the sample spans 90,000 to 110,000 clones, 83% being singletons. The V end lost 3 bases, the J end lost 5 bases, and 13 bases lay between the germline ends. The CDR3 has 15 amino acids. Per germline, CDR1 MDHEN and CDR2 SYDVKM. This clonotype was obtained from a man between 18 and 29 years old in good health and CMV-seronegative. Input material: PBMCs. J is TRBJ2-2 and V is TRBV28; the D gene is possibly TRBD2 (6 bases). DNA of the CDR3: TGTGCCAGCAGTTTCTTCGGGAGACGTACCGGGGAGCTGTTTTTT. Encoded protein: CASSFFGRRTGELFF.